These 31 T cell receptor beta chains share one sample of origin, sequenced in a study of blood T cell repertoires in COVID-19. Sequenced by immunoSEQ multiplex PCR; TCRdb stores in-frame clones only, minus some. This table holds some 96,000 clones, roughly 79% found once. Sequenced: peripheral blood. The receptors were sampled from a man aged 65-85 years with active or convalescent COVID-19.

CDR3 nucleotides: TGCGCCAGCGGGGCTAGCGGGAATTATTTACCTGGGGCCAACGTCCTGACTTTC. This translates into CASGASGNYLPGANVLTF. The gene calls are TRBV10-2 and TRBJ2-6; 9 bases match TRBD2. The CDR3 spans 18 residues. Germline V CDR1 and CDR2: WSHSY, SAAADI. V gave up 8 bases and J gave up 2 bases; unmatched junction bases: 13.

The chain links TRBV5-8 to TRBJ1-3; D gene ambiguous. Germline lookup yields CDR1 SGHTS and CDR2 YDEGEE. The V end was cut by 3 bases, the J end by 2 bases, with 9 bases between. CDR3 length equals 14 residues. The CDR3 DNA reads TGTGCCAGCAGCTCTGACTGGCCTGGAAACACCATATATTTT. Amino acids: CASSSDWPGNTIYF.

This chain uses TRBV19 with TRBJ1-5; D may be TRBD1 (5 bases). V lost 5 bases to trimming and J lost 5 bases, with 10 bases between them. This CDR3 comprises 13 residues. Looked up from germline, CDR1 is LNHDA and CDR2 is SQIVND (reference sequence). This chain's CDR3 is CASSGGGHQPQHF. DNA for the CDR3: TGTGCCAGTAGTGGGGGAGGACATCAGCCCCAGCATTTT. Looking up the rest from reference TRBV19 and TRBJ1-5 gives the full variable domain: DGGITQSPKYLFRKEGQNVTLSCEQNLNHDAMYWYRQDPGQGLRLIYYSQIVNDFQKGDIAEGYSVSREKKESFPLTVTSAQKNPTAFYLCASSGGGHQPQHFGDGTRLSIL.

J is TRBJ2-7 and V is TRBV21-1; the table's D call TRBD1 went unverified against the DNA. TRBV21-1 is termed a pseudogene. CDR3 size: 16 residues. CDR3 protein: CASSKKMETDYYEQYF. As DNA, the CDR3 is TGTGCCAGCAGCAAAAAAATGGAGACAGATTACTACGAGCAGTACTTC.

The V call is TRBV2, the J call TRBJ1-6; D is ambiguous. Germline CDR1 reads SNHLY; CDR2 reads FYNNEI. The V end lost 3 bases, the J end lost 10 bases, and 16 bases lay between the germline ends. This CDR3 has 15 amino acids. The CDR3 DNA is TGTGCCAGCAGTGATGGGCCCGGAAAGGCCTCACCCCTCCACTTT. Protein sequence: CASSDGPGKASPLHF.

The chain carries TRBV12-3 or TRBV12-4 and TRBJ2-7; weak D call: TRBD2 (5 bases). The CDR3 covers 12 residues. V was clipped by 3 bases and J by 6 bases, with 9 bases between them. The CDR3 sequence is CASSFRGSEQYF. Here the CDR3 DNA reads TGTGCCAGCAGTTTCCGGGGAAGCGAGCAGTACTTC.

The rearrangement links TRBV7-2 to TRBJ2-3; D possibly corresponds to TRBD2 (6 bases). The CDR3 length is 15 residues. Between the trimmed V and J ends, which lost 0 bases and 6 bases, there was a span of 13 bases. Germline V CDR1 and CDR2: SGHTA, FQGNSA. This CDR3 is CASSLAVSGWDTQYF. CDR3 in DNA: TGTGCCAGCAGCTTAGCCGTTAGCGGATGGGATACGCAGTATTTT.

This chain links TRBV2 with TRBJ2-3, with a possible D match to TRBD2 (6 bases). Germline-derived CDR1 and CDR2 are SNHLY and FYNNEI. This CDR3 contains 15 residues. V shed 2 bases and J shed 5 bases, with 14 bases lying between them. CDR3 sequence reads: CASSERSSEVDTQYF. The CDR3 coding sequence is TGTGCCAGCAGTGAACGTTCTAGCGAGGTAGATACGCAGTATTTT.

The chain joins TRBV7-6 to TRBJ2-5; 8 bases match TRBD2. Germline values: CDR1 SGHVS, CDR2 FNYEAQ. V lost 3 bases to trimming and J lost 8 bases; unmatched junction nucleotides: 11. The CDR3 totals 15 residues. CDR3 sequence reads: CASSFFEREQSTQYF. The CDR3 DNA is TGTGCCAGCAGCTTCTTCGAGCGGGAGCAGTCCACCCAGTACTTC.

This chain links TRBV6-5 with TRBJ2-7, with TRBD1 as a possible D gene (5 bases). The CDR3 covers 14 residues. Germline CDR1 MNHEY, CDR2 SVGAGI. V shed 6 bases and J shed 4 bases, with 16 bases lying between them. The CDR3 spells CASRAGSLGYEQYF. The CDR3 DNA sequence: TGTGCCAGCAGAGCAGGGTCTTTAGGATACGAGCAGTACTTC.

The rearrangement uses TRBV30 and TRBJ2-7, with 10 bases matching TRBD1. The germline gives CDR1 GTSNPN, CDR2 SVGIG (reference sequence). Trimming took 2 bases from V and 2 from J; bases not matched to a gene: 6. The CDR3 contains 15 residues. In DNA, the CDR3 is TGTGCCTGGAGTCCCGGGGGACAGGGGACCTACGAGCAGTACTTC. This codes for CAWSPGGQGTYEQYF.

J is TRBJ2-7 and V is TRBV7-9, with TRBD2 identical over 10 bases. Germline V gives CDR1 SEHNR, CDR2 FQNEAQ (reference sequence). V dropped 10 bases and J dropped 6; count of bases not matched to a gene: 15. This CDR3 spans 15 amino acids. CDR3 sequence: CAIHLGLAGVVEQYF. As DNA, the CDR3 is TGTGCCATCCATCTCGGGCTAGCGGGAGTGGTCGAGCAGTACTTC. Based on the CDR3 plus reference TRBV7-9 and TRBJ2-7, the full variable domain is DTGVSQNPRHKITKRGQNVTFRCDPISEHNRLYWYRQTLGQGPEFLTYFQNEAQLEKSRLLSDRFSAERPKGSFSTLEIQRTEQGDSAMYLCAIHLGLAGVVEQYFGPGTRLTVT.

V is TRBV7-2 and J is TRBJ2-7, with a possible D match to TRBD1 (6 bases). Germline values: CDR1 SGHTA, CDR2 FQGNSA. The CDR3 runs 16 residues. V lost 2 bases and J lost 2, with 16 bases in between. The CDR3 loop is CASSLFGGASPYEQYF. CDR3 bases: TGTGCCAGCAGCTTATTTGGGGGCGCCTCCCCCTACGAGCAGTACTTC.

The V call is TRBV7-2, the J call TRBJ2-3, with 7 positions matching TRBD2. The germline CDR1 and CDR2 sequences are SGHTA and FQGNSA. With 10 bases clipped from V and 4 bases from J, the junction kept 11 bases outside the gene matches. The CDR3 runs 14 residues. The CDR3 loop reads CATGAKAGADTQYF. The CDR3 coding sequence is TGTGCCACCGGAGCTAAGGCGGGGGCAGATACGCAGTATTTT.

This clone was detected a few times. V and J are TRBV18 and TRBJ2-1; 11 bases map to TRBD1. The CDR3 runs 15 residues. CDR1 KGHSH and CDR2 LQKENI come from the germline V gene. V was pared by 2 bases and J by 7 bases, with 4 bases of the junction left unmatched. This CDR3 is CASSPGQGASNEQFF. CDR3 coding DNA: TGTGCCAGCTCACCAGGACAGGGGGCTTCAAATGAGCAGTTCTTC.

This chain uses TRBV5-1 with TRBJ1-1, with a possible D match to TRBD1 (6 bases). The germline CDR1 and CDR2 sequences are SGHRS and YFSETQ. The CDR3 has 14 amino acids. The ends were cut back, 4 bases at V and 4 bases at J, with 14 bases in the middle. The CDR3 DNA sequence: TGCGCCAGCAGCCTCTATCCGACAGGCACTGAAGCTTTCTTT. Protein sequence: CASSLYPTGTEAFF.

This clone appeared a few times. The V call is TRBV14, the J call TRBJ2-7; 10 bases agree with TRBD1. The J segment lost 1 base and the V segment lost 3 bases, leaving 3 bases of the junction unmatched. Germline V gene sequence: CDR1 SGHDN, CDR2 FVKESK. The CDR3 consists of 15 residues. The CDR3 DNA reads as TGTGCCAGCAGCCACAGGACAGGGGGATCCTACGAGCAGTACTTC. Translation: CASSHRTGGSYEQYF.

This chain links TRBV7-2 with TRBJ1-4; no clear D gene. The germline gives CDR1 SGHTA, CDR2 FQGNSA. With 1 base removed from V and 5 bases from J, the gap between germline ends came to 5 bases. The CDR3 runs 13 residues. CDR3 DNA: TGTGCCAGCAGCTTAGGGCGGAATGAAAAACTGTTTTTT. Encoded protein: CASSLGRNEKLFF.

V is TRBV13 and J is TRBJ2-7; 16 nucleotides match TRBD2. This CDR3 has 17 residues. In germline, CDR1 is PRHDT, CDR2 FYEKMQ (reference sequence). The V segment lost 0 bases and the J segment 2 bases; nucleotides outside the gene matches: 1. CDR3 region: CASSLGGTSGRAYEQYF. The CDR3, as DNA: TGTGCCAGCAGCTTAGGCGGGACTAGCGGGAGGGCCTACGAGCAGTACTTC.

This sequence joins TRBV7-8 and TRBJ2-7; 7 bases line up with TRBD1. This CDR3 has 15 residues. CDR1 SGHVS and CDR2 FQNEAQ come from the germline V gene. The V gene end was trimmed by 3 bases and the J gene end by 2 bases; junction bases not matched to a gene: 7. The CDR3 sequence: CASSFPQQGTYEQYF. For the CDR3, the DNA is TGTGCCAGCAGCTTCCCCCAACAGGGGACCTACGAGCAGTACTTC.

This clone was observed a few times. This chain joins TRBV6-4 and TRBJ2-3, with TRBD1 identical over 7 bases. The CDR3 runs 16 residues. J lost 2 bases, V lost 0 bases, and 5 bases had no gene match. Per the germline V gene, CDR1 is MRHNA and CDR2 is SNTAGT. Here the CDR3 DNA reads TGTGCCAGCAGTGACTCGACACAGGGGCACACAGATACGCAGTATTTT. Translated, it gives CASSDSTQGHTDTQYF.

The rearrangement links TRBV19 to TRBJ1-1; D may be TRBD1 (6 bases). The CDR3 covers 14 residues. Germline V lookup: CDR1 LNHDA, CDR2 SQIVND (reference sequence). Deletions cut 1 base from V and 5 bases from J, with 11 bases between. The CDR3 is CASSIVAGTTEAFF. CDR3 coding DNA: TGTGCCAGTAGTATAGTCGCAGGGACAACTGAAGCTTTCTTT.

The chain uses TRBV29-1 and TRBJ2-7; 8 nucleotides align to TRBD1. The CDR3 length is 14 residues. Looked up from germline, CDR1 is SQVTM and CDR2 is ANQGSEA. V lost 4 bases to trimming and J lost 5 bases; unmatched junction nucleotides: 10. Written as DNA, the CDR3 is TGCAGCGTTGGTTTTAGGACAGGGTACAACGAGCAGTACTTC. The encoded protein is CSVGFRTGYNEQYF.

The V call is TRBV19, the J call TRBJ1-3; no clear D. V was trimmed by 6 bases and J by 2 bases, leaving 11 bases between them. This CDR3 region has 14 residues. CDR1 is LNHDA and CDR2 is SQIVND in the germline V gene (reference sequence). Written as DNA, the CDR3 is TGTGCCAGTAGCGGAGGGTTCACTGGAAACACCATATATTTT. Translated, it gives CASSGGFTGNTIYF.

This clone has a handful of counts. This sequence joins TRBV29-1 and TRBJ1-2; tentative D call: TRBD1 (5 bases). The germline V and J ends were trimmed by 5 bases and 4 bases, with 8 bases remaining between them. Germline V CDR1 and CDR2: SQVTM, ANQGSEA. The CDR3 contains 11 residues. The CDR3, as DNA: TGCAGCGTTTGGGGCACCTATGGCTACACCTTC. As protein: CSVWGTYGYTF.

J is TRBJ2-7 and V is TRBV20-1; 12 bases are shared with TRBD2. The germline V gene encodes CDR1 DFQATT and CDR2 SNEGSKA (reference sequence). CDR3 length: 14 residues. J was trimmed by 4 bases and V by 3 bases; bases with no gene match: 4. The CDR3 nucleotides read TGCAGTGCTAGTACCGGGACTAGCGGGTACGAGCAGTACTTC. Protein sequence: CSASTGTSGYEQYF.

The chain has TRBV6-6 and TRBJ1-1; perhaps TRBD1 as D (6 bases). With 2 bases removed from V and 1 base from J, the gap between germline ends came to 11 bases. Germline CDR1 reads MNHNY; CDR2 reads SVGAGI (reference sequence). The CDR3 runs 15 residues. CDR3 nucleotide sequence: TGTGCCAGCAGTTACGTCGGACAGTCGAACACTGAAGCTTTCTTT. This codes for CASSYVGQSNTEAFF.

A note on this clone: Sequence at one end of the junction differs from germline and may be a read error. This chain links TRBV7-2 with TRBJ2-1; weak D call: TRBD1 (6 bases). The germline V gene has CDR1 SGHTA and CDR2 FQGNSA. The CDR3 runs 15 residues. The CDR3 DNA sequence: TGTGCCAGCAGCTCAGGACAGCAAGTCTACAATAAGCAGTTCTTC. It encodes CASSSGQQVYNKQFF.

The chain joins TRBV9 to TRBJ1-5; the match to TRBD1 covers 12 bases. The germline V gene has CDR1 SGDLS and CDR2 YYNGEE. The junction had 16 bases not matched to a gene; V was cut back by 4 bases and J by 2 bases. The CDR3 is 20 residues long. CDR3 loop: CASSPRPLGTGGLGNQPQHF. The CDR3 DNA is TGTGCCAGCAGCCCAAGACCGTTAGGGACAGGGGGCTTGGGCAATCAGCCCCAGCATTTT.

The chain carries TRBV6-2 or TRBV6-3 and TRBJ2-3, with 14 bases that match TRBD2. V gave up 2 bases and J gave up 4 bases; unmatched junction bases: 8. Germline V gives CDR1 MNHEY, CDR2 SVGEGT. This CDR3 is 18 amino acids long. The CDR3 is CASSYRTSGGTEADTQYF. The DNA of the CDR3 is TGTGCCAGCAGTTACCGGACTAGCGGGGGGACCGAGGCAGATACGCAGTATTTT.

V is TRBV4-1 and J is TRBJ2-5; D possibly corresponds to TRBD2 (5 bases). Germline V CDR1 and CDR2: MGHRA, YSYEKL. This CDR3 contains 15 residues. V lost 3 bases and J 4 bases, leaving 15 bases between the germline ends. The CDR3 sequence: CASSQDPGGGETQYF. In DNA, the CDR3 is TGCGCCAGCAGCCAGGATCCCGGAGGTGGAGAGACCCAGTACTTC.